Listed below are T cell receptor beta chains from one sample, sequenced in a study of blood T cell repertoires in COVID-19. Clones were read by immunoSEQ multiplex PCR, and TCRdb kept only the in-frame ones, dropping some. The data contain roughly 330,000 clones, around nine tenths of them seen just once; the ten biggest clones take up 4%. The sample was peripheral blood. These receptors were taken from a woman aged 45-65 years with active or convalescent COVID-19. CDR3s include the opening cysteine and the closing phenylalanine or tryptophan. A D gene is named only where the DNA matches it firmly.

v_call	d_call	j_call	cdr3_aa	cdr3_nt
TRBV28	TRBD2	TRBJ2-1	CASSFLAGGPGEQFF	TGTGCCAGCAGTTTTTTAGCGGGAGGGCCTGGTGAGCAGTTCTTC
TRBV19	-	TRBJ1-1	CASSIGLMNTEAFF	TGTGCCAGTAGTATTGGACTGATGAACACTGAAGCTTTCTTT
TRBV3-1/TRBV3-2	-	TRBJ1-5	CASSQEGNQPQHF	TGTGCCAGCAGCCAGGAGGGGAATCAGCCCCAGCATTTT
TRBV7-2	-	TRBJ2-5	CASRLGGGETQYF	TGTGCCAGCAGGCTGGGGGGTGGGGAGACCCAGTACTTC
TRBV2	TRBD2	TRBJ2-5	CASGPSGQETQYF	TGTGCCAGCGGCCCTAGCGGACAAGAGACCCAGTACTTC
TRBV9	TRBD2	TRBJ2-1	CASSVAALAGLVEQFF	TGTGCCAGCAGCGTAGCTGCCCTAGCGGGACTAGTTGAGCAGTTCTTC
TRBV18	-	TRBJ1-1	CASSPSKRADWVNTEAFF	TGTGCCAGCTCACCTTCGAAAAGAGCCGACTGGGTGAACACTGAAGCTTTCTTT
TRBV7-3	TRBD2	TRBJ2-1	CASSLLAGESYEQFF	TGTGCCAGCAGCCTACTAGCGGGAGAATCCTATGAGCAGTTCTTC
TRBV7-9	-	TRBJ1-1	CASSLRRAGDTEAFF	TGTGCCAGCAGCTTAAGGCGGGCGGGGGACACTGAAGCTTTCTTT
TRBV13	TRBD1	TRBJ1-2	CASSLESRGSNYGYTF	TGTGCCAGCAGCTTAGAGTCCAGGGGGTCAAACTATGGCTACACCTTC
TRBV28	TRBD1	TRBJ1-5	CASSSGQGARGNQPQHF	TGTGCCAGCAGTTCGGGACAGGGGGCTAGGGGAAATCAGCCCCAGCATTTT
TRBV29-1	TRBD1	TRBJ1-3	CSVVRQGDAANTIYF	TGCAGCGTTGTCCGACAGGGGGACGCGGCGAACACCATATATTTT
TRBV14	TRBD2	TRBJ2-1	CASAGGPNWNEQFF	TGTGCCAGCGCGGGGGGGCCCAACTGGAATGAGCAGTTCTTC
TRBV9	TRBD1	TRBJ2-7	CASSLGQGVYEQYF	TGTGCCAGCAGCCTGGGACAGGGGGTCTACGAGCAGTACTTC
TRBV7-9	-	TRBJ1-6	CASSLDLGQLSPLHF	TGTGCCAGCAGCTTAGACCTAGGACAGCTTTCACCCCTCCACTTT
TRBV28	TRBD1	TRBJ2-1	CASSKVGQGAVAEQFF	TGTGCCAGCAGTAAAGTTGGACAGGGGGCGGTGGCCGAGCAGTTCTTC
TRBV10-3	-	TRBJ1-1	CAISPVPDHEAFF	TGTGCCATCAGTCCCGTTCCAGATCATGAAGCTTTCTTT
TRBV13	-	TRBJ2-6	CASSNPQGRFGSGANVLTF	TGTGCCAGCAGCAACCCTCAGGGCCGATTCGGGTCTGGGGCCAACGTCCTGACTTTC
TRBV19	-	TRBJ1-5	CASSALMASNQPQHF	TGTGCCAGTAGTGCACTAATGGCCTCCAATCAGCCCCAGCATTTT
TRBV6-5	TRBD1	TRBJ1-2	CASIRSGTGYYGYTF	TGTGCCAGCATACGTTCCGGGACAGGCTATTATGGCTACACCTTC
TRBV28	TRBD2	TRBJ2-7	CASSWGLAETYEQYF	TGTGCCAGCAGTTGGGGACTAGCGGAGACTTACGAGCAGTACTTC
TRBV11-3	-	TRBJ2-1	CASSLTVINEQFF	TGTGCCAGCAGCTTAACAGTGATCAATGAGCAGTTCTTC
TRBV5-6	TRBD1	TRBJ1-5	CASTRWTGNSRGQPQHF	TGTGCCAGCACGAGGTGGACAGGGAATTCAAGGGGTCAGCCCCAGCATTTT
TRBV30	-	TRBJ2-6	CAWSVQSGANVLTF	TGTGCCTGGAGTGTGCAGTCTGGGGCCAACGTCCTGACTTTC
TRBV5-1	TRBD1	TRBJ1-6	CASSIGQGVNSPLHF	TGCGCCAGCAGCATCGGACAGGGGGTCAATTCACCCCTCCACTTT
TRBV6-5	-	TRBJ2-3	CASSLGVGPDTQYF	TGTGCCAGCAGCCTAGGGGTGGGCCCAGATACGCAGTATTTT
TRBV9	-	TRBJ2-7	CASSPGLGSYEQYF	TGTGCCAGCAGCCCCGGACTCGGATCCTACGAGCAGTACTTC
TRBV27	-	TRBJ2-7	CASGRPGSTYEQYF	TGTGCCAGCGGAAGACCCGGGTCCACCTACGAGCAGTACTTC